This T cell receptor (beta chain) was retrieved from a study of blood T cells in healthy people across ages (dated by TCRdb to between 2014 and 2017). Concerning the study at large: Template switching captured roughly one uniquely barcoded TCR beta cDNA molecule per two T cells in model experiments. Donors of different ages were randomly distributed across sequencing lanes to avoid experimental bias. The study measured age-related changes in TCR beta repertoire diversity using deep sequencing normalized with unique cDNA molecular identifiers. Four age groups were formed from the donors: young (average approximately 16 years), middle-aged (approximately 41), aged (62) and long-lived (roughly 88). Two additional independent replicas of 1 million unique cDNA reads from the same blood draw were analyzed for two donors (one aged 18 to 30 and one aged 80 or older).

Library method: 5' RACE. The run used an Illumina HiSeq 2500. The second PCR ran for roughly 7 to 12 cycles and used a J-beta primer mix along with a sample-barcoded 5' primer. A unique molecular identifier was introduced onto each TCR beta cDNA molecule by a template-switch 5' adaptor carrying 12 random nucleotides. Each sample yielded at least 2.5 million CDR3-containing paired-end reads. First-strand cDNA was synthesized from all RNA with the Mint cDNA synthesis kit, primed by a TRBC-specific oligonucleotide. After uracil-DNA glycosylase treatment, a first 18-cycle PCR used universal primers M1SS and BC2_uni_R on all cDNA. Per the original workflow: For normalization, 1 million high-quality reads were randomly selected from each sample, with every read carrying a distinct molecular identifier. Reads sharing molecular identifiers were discarded rather than binned into consensus sequences. MiTCR, run with a Q25 quality threshold and the strictest error-elimination algorithm, handled CDR3 identification, clonotype clustering and error correction. Lower-bound total TCR beta diversity was estimated with a nonparametric unseen species model using Euler transformation. TCRdb handled the public reads itself, with Q25 trimming in fastp and clone calling in MiXCR, and kept productive beta chains. Rows are combined by CDR3 protein, so each entry shows the most common genes and DNA. What appears here as the V and J calls and clone size reflects TCRdb's work, not the paper's. In all, the sample holds over 1,300,000 distinct CDR3 sequences, and approximately 59% of those were seen once. Of the sample, 5% to 7% falls within the top ten clones.

Results the study describes overall, beyond this receptor: Estimates of total diversity based on one million sequenced T cells were considered lower bounds and underestimates. The percentage of naive T cells measured by flow cytometry correlated strongly with observed TCR beta diversity. The CMV infection status of donors was not known, potentially confounding age-related changes in expanded clonotypes. Observed TCR beta diversity per million T cells fell roughly linearly with age, and a significant reduction was already apparent by age about 38. The long-lived group showed more naive CD4+ T cells, fewer expanded clones and increased TCR diversity than the aged group, suggesting age selection. Because profiling used bulk unsorted PBMCs, naive and antigen-experienced compartments could not be compared conclusively.

Systemically healthy Caucasian individuals from Russia, 39 in total and aged roughly 6 to 100 years, were included as donors. Each donor gave about 9.7 milliliters of peripheral blood, drawn into EDTA-treated Vacutainer tubes. PBMCs were isolated by Ficoll-Paque density-gradient centrifugation, with at least 6 million obtained per sample. Trizol reagent was used to extract total RNA from the PBMCs, yielding at least 5 micrograms per sample. For every donor, flow cytometry on a PBMC aliquot measured the percentage of naive CD45RAhigh/CD27high T cells. The CDR3 holds 13 amino acids from the cysteine to the phenylalanine. Only CDR3 DNA is held: 39 bases, read in frame from base 1. The trim is 8 bases for V and 3 bases for J, with a gap of 12 bases between the germline ends. On this clonotype: Its antigen is unknown. Qualities for individual bases were not recorded, and no much larger clone is one base off.

The source material was blood. This sequence was found in a man aged 18 to 35 in good health. The sequence joins TRBV12-3 or TRBV12-4 to TRBJ2-3, with the D gene not confidently named. The nucleotide sequence reads as follows: TGTGCCAGCGATCGGCAGGCTACAGATACGCAGTATTTT. The translation is CASDRQATDTQYF.